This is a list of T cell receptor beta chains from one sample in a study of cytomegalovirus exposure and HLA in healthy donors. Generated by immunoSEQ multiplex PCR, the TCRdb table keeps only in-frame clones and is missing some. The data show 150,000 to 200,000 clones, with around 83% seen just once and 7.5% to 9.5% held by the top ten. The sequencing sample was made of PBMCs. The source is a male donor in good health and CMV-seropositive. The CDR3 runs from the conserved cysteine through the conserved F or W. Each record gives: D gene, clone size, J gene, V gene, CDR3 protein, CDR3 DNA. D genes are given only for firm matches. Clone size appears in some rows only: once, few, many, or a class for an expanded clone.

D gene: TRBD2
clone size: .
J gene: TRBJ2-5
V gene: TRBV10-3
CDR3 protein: CAISRTSGRAGEETQYF
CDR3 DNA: TGTGCCATCAGTCGGACTAGCGGGAGGGCCGGAGAAGAGACCCAGTACTTC

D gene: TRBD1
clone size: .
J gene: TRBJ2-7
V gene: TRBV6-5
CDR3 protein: CASSRSTGVVSEQYF
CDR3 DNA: TGTGCCAGCAGTCGATCAACAGGGGTTGTGTCCGAGCAGTACTTC

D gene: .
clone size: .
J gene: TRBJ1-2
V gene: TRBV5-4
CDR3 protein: CASSLRVDYGYTF
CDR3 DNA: TGTGCCAGCAGCTTGAGAGTGGACTATGGCTACACCTTC

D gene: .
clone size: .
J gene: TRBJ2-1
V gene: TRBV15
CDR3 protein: CATSSQGSYNEQFF
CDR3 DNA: TGTGCCACCAGCAGCCAGGGGTCCTACAATGAGCAGTTCTTC

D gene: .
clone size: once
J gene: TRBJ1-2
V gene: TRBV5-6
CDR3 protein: CASSLADSYGYTF
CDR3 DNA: TGTGCCAGCAGCTTGGCAGACAGCTATGGCTACACCTTC

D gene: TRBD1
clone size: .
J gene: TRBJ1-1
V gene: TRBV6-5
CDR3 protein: CASSSSTGGKSEAFF
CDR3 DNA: TGTGCCAGCAGTTCCTCGACAGGGGGCAAGTCTGAAGCTTTCTTT

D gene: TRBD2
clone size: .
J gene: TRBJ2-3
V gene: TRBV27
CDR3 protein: CASRTNAGVSTDTQYF
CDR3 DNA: TGTGCCAGCAGGACTAATGCGGGAGTCAGCACAGATACGCAGTATTTT

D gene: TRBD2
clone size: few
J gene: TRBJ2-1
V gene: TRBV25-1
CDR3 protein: CASSVGTSGSWYNEQFF
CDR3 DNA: TGTGCCAGCAGTGTGGGGACTAGCGGGAGTTGGTACAATGAGCAGTTCTTC

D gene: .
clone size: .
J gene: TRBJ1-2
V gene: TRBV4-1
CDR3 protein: CASSQGEGNYGYTF
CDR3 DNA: TGCGCCAGCAGCCAAGGGGAGGGGAACTATGGCTACACCTTC

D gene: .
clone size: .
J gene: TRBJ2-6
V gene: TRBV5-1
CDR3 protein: CASSVYSSSGANVLTF
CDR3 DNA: TGCGCCAGCAGCGTATACAGTAGCTCTGGGGCCAACGTCCTGACTTTC

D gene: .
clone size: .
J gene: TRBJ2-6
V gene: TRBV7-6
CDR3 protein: CASSLTTGPSGANVLTF
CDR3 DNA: TGTGCCAGCAGCTTAACCACAGGCCCCTCTGGGGCCAACGTCCTGACTTTC

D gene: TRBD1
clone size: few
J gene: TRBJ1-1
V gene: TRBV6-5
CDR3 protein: CASTLNSRGDSEAFF
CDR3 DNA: TGTGCCAGCACCCTAAACAGCAGGGGGGACTCTGAAGCTTTCTTT

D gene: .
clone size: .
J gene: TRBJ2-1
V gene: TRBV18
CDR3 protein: CASSPPGSLGNEQFF
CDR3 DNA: TGTGCCAGCTCACCACCGGGCAGTTTGGGCAATGAGCAGTTCTTC

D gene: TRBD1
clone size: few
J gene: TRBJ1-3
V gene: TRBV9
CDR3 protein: CASSQGGSGNTIYF
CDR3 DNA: TGTGCCAGCAGCCAGGGGGGTTCTGGAAACACCATATATTTT

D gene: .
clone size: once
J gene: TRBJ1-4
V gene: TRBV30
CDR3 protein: CAWSGQPNEKLFF
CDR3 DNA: TGTGCCTGGAGCGGACAGCCTAATGAAAAACTGTTTTTT

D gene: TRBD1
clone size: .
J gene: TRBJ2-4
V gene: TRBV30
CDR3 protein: CAWETGGKTKNSQYF
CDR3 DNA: TGTGCCTGGGAAACAGGGGGAAAGACCAAAAACAGTCAGTACTTC

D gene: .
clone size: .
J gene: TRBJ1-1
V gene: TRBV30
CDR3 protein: CAWTGLGTEAFF
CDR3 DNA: TGTGCCTGGACAGGGCTCGGCACTGAAGCTTTCTTT